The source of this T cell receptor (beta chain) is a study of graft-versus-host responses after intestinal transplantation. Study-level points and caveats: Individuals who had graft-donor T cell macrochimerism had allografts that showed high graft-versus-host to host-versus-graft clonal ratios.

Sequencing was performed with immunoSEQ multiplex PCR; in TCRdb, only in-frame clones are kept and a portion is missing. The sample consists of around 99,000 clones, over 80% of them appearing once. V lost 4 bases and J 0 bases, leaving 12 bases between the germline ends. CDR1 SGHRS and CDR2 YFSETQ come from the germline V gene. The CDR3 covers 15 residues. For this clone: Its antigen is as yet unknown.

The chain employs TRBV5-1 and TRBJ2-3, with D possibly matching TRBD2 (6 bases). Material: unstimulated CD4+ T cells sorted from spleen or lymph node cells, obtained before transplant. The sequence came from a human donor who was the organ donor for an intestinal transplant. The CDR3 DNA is TGCGCCAGCAGCCGACAGCGGGCTAGCACAGATACGCAGTATTTT. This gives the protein CASSRQRASTDTQYF.